Below, one T cell receptor (beta chain) is given with its context. The data were produced by immunoSEQ multiplex PCR, yet TCRdb's version contains in-frame clones alone and is incomplete. Among about 80,000 clones listed, 82% were seen once. Trimming removed 8 bases at V and 4 bases at J, with 14 bases between. Germline V CDR1 and CDR2: SGHTA, FQGTGA. The CDR3 runs to 13 residues. This specimen comes from a study of blood T cell repertoires in COVID-19. The clonotype originates from an elderly man with acute or convalescent COVID-19. Sequenced input: peripheral blood. This chain connects TRBV7-3 to TRBJ2-5; D might be TRBD1 (5 bases). In DNA form, the CDR3 reads TGTGCCAGCTCCCAGGCCAGGGCAGAGACCCAGTACTTC. Residues: CASSQARAETQYF.